A single sample is the source of the 8 T cell receptor beta chains below, sequenced in a study of blood T cell repertoires in COVID-19. Only in-frame clones appear in the TCRdb table, and some are missing; sequencing was by immunoSEQ multiplex PCR. The sample has tens of thousands of clones, 80% to 90% seen once; the top ten hold around 0.57%. Sequenced sample: peripheral blood. The receptors come from a woman in her thirties or forties with active or convalescent COVID-19.

Here the CDR3 DNA reads TGTGCCAGCAGCCCGACTAGCGGGGGTTACAATGAGCAGTTCTTC. As protein: CASSPTSGGYNEQFF. J is TRBJ2-1 and V is TRBV7-2, with 12 bases that match TRBD2. V lost 5 bases to trimming and J lost 4 bases; unmatched junction nucleotides: 3. Germline V gives CDR1 SGHTA, CDR2 FQGNSA. This CDR3 spans 15 amino acids.

This chain joins TRBV4-1 and TRBJ1-2; TRBD1 is a possible D gene (6 bases). CDR3 length: 15 residues. V shed 0 bases and J shed 8 bases, with 16 bases lying between them. Per germline, CDR1 MGHRA and CDR2 YSYEKL. CDR3 sequence: CASSQEGPRGGGYTF. In nucleotides, the CDR3 is TGCGCCAGCAGCCAAGAAGGCCCCCGGGGGGGCGGCTACACCTTC.

This clone was seen a single time. The V and J genes are TRBV29-1 and TRBJ1-1; D call uncertain. Trimming pared 0 bases from V and 11 bases from J, leaving 7 bases between. The V gene's germline CDR1 is SQVTM and CDR2 ANQGSEA. This CDR3 comprises 10 residues. In DNA, the CDR3 is TGCAGCGTTGAAGAGGGCTCGGCTTTCTTT. This sequence encodes CSVEEGSAFF. Complete variable domain (other parts from reference TRBV29-1 and TRBJ1-1): SAVISQKPSRDICQRGTSLTIQCQVDSQVTMMFWYRQQPGQSLTLIATANQGSEATYESGFVIDKFPISRPNLTFSTLTVSNMSPEDSSIYLCSVEEGSAFFGQGTRLTVV.

The V gene is TRBV20-1, the J gene TRBJ2-2, with D possibly being TRBD1 (5 bases). Trimming left V 3 bases short and J 7 bases short, with 9 bases between. Germline assignment: CDR1 DFQATT and CDR2 SNEGSKA (reference sequence). This CDR3 comprises 12 residues. The CDR3 DNA reads TGCAGTGCTAGTAAGGGGCTCGGGGAGCTGTTTTTT. It encodes CSASKGLGELFF.

The chain has TRBV7-8 and TRBJ2-7; TRBD2 is a possible D gene (6 bases). Germline V gene data show CDR1 as SGHVS and CDR2 as FQNEAQ. CDR3 length: 16 amino acids. V dropped 6 bases and J dropped 4 bases, with 22 bases sitting between them. The CDR3 DNA sequence: TGTGCCAGCAGTTTTGCCGGGACTCGAAATTTTTACGAGCAGTACTTC. Encoded protein: CASSFAGTRNFYEQYF.

This chain links TRBV30 with TRBJ1-6; 7 bases map to TRBD1. The junction had 9 bases not matched to a gene; V was cut back by 3 bases and J by 4 bases. Germline-derived CDR1 and CDR2 are GTSNPN and SVGIG (reference sequence). This CDR3 spans 16 amino acids. The CDR3 protein is CAWRRQGPTYNSPLHF. The DNA of the CDR3 is TGTGCCTGGAGGAGACAGGGTCCAACATATAATTCACCCCTCCACTTT.

V usage is TRBV18 and J usage is TRBJ1-2; D is uncertain. The CDR3 runs to 14 residues. Germline V lookup: CDR1 KGHSH, CDR2 LQKENI. V was clipped by 3 bases and J by 6 bases, with 14 bases between them. For the CDR3, the DNA is TGTGCCAGCTCACCGTCCGGGGTGTCGAATGGCTACACCTTC. Its protein is CASSPSGVSNGYTF. The whole variable domain, filled in from reference TRBV18 and TRBJ1-2, reads NAGVMQNPRHLVRRRGQEARLRCSPMKGHSHVYWYRQLPEEGLKFMVYLQKENIIDESGMPKERFSAEFPKEGPSILRIQQVVRGDSAAYFCASSPSGVSNGYTFGSGTRLTVV.

The chain carries TRBV9 and TRBJ2-3; TRBD2 agrees at 7 bases. With 3 bases clipped from V and 0 bases from J, the junction kept 16 bases outside the gene matches. CDR1 and CDR2 from the germline V gene are SGDLS and YYNGEE. The CDR3 runs 19 residues. Here the CDR3 DNA reads TGTGCCAGCAGCGCCCAACACCCGGGACTATCCCGCAGCACAGATACGCAGTATTTT. As protein: CASSAQHPGLSRSTDTQYF.